The 19 T cell receptor beta chains given below trace back to one sample, sequenced in a study of blood T cell repertoires in COVID-19 (dated by TCRdb to 2018 to 2021). Receptor libraries were prepared by the immunoSEQ multiplex PCR assay. TCRdb carries this immuneACCESS record with in-frame sequences only. Its versions omit some clonotypes, under half of them owing to an unresolved V gene in the studies checked, with the rest unexplained. In this sample the table shows approximately 180,000 clones, approximately 83% of which occur a single time. Of the sample, around 9.9% is held by the ten largest clones. Sequenced input: peripheral blood. Receptors were obtained from a human donor with active or convalescent COVID-19. The donor label of this sample is uncertain.

The V and J genes are TRBV7-9 and TRBJ2-7; a possible D gene is TRBD1 (5 bases). V dropped 6 bases and J dropped 3 bases, with 12 bases sitting between them. Germline assignment: CDR1 SEHNR and CDR2 FQNEAQ (reference sequence). The CDR3 length is 13 residues. The CDR3 DNA reads TGTGCCAGCAGTTTAAAAGGGGTCTACGAGCAGTACTTC. Protein product: CASSLKGVYEQYF.

The chain uses TRBV6-5 and TRBJ1-1; TRBD1 matches at 8 bases. The germline gives CDR1 MNHEY, CDR2 SVGAGI. After removal of 5 bases from V and 4 bases from J, the junction contained 6 bases not matched to a gene. There are 14 residues in the CDR3. This CDR3 is CASSQGAAGTEAFF. The CDR3, as DNA: TGTGCCAGCAGTCAGGGGGCGGCGGGCACTGAAGCTTTCTTT.

V is TRBV24-1 and J is TRBJ2-2, with TRBD2 as a possible D gene (5 bases). V gave up 8 bases and J gave up 6 bases, with 12 bases separating them. This CDR3 has 13 residues. Looked up from germline, CDR1 is KGHDR and CDR2 is SFDVKD. CDR3 DNA: TGTGCCACCAAAGGTACAGCGGCCGGGGAGCTGTTTTTT. Its protein product is CATKGTAAGELFF.

The chain has TRBV30 and TRBJ1-1; a weak D match, TRBD1 (6 bases). V was shortened by 4 bases and J by 0 bases, with 9 bases between the two germline ends. CDR1 GTSNPN and CDR2 SVGIG come from the germline V gene (reference sequence). The CDR3 totals 13 residues. CDR3 DNA: TGTGCCTGGAAGAGGACAGTGAACACTGAAGCTTTCTTT. It yields the protein CAWKRTVNTEAFF.

A single count supports this clone. This rearrangement joins TRBV14 to TRBJ2-1, with 12 bases matching TRBD2. With V trimmed by 4 bases and J by 7 bases, 5 bases remained unmatched. The CDR3 extends over 15 amino acids. CDR1 SGHDN and CDR2 FVKESK come from the germline V gene. CDR3 protein: CASSRRLAGENEQFF. In nucleotides, the CDR3 is TGTGCCAGCAGCCGACGACTAGCGGGAGAAAATGAGCAGTTCTTC.

The V gene is TRBV5-1, the J gene TRBJ2-3; TRBD1 matches 7 bases. J lost 1 base, V lost 2 bases, and 13 bases had no gene match. Per germline, CDR1 SGHRS and CDR2 YFSETQ. The CDR3 loop spans 18 amino acids. The CDR3 loop reads CASSFSTLNRGRTDTQYF. The CDR3 DNA reads TGCGCCAGCAGCTTTTCGACCCTAAATAGGGGGCGCACAGATACGCAGTATTTT.

The chain joins TRBV29-1 to TRBJ1-1; D gene uncertain. The germline V gene encodes CDR1 SQVTM and CDR2 ANQGSEA. Trimming removed 3 bases from V and 0 bases from J, with 14 bases in between. The CDR3 runs to 15 residues. CDR3 in amino acids: CSVERDTRMNTEAFF. The CDR3 region has the DNA TGCAGCGTTGAGAGGGATACGCGTATGAACACTGAAGCTTTCTTT.

For this clone: This may be a read error, as it is one base from a much larger clone. The chain is built from TRBV6-5 and TRBJ1-2; 8 bases are shared with TRBD1. CDR1 and CDR2 (germline): MNHEY, SVGAGI. The CDR3 runs to 12 residues. This chain's CDR3 is CVTRRGPSGYTF. The DNA of the CDR3 is TGTGTCACCCGCAGGGGGCCTTCTGGCTACACCTTC.

This clone occurred once. The chain uses TRBV7-9 and TRBJ2-5; 11 bases fit TRBD1. CDR3 length: 16 residues. Germline loops: CDR1 SEHNR, CDR2 FQNEAQ (reference sequence). V trimming: 5 bases; J trimming: 6 bases; junction bases outside the gene matches: 11. DNA of the CDR3: TGTGCCAGCAGCCCCATGGACAGGGGGCAGAGGAAGACCCAGTACTTC. Its protein is CASSPMDRGQRKTQYF.

The rearrangement links TRBV27 to TRBJ2-1, with D unresolved. CDR1 and CDR2 from the germline V gene are MNHEY and SMNVEV (reference sequence). Trimming took off 5 bases at V and 5 bases at J, with 16 bases between the two ends. The CDR3 has 15 amino acids. Written as DNA, the CDR3 is TGTGCCAGCAGTGTATTGTTTGATCGAGACAATGAGCAGTTCTTC. Protein product: CASSVLFDRDNEQFF.

The CDR3 region has the DNA TGCGCCAGCTCCACAGGGGCCGTGGGGGAGACCCAGTACTTC. Protein sequence: CASSTGAVGETQYF. The chain joins TRBV10-1 to TRBJ2-5; 7 nucleotides align to TRBD1. The CDR3 spans 14 residues. V lost 8 bases to trimming and J lost 5 bases; unmatched junction nucleotides: 11. Germline V lookup: CDR1 WNHNN, CDR2 SYGVQD (reference sequence).

The V and J genes are TRBV29-1 and TRBJ1-5; 11 bases agree with TRBD1. After removal of 4 bases from V and 6 bases from J, the junction contained 2 bases not matched to a gene. CDR3 length equals 13 residues. Germline lookup yields CDR1 SQVTM and CDR2 ANQGSEA. The CDR3 sequence is CSVGTGGPQPQHF. The CDR3, as DNA: TGCAGCGTTGGGACAGGGGGCCCTCAGCCCCAGCATTTT.

This rearrangement joins TRBV9 to TRBJ2-5, with D tentatively TRBD1 (5 bases). Trimming pared 0 bases from V and 6 bases from J, leaving 9 bases between. Germline-derived CDR1 and CDR2 are SGDLS and YYNGEE. The CDR3 length is 13 residues. In DNA form, the CDR3 reads TGTGCCAGCAGCGTAGGGGGCAGGCAGACCCAGTACTTC. This codes for CASSVGGRQTQYF.

CDR3 coding DNA: TGTGCCAGCAGTCCCCGGGACAGGGTGACTTCGAATTCACCCCTCCACTTT. The encoded protein is CASSPRDRVTSNSPLHF. The J gene is TRBJ1-6, the V gene TRBV27, with TRBD1 matching over 9 bases. The length of the CDR3 is 17 residues. Germline V CDR1 and CDR2: MNHEY, SMNVEV (reference sequence). V was pared by 5 bases and J by 7 bases, with 12 bases of the junction left unmatched.

The V call is TRBV2, the J call TRBJ2-7; 8 bases map to TRBD1. The CDR3 covers 16 residues. The V gene's germline CDR1 is SNHLY and CDR2 FYNNEI. The V and J ends lost 6 bases and 2 bases, in that order; junction bases with no gene match: 12. CDR3: CASSRGTGASPYEQYF. CDR3 bases: TGTGCCAGCAGCCGCGGGACAGGAGCCTCTCCCTACGAGCAGTACTTC.

The table lists this clone with a count of one. This sequence joins TRBV20-1 and TRBJ1-2; the D is unclear. Germline CDR1 DFQATT, CDR2 SNEGSKA (reference sequence). The CDR3 totals 12 residues. V gave up 3 bases and J gave up 8 bases, with 13 bases separating them. CDR3: CSASYNFRGYTF. The CDR3 DNA follows: TGCAGTGCTAGTTATAATTTTCGGGGCTACACCTTC.

The chain couples TRBV19 to TRBJ1-5, with 9 bases fitting TRBD1. V lost 3 bases and J lost 0; bases outside the gene matches: 6. This CDR3 comprises 17 residues. Germline CDR1 is LNHDA and CDR2 is SQIVND (reference sequence). This chain's CDR3 is CASSIATGGSSNQPQHF. CDR3 in DNA: TGTGCCAGTAGTATTGCAACAGGGGGCAGTAGCAATCAGCCCCAGCATTTT.

The genes are TRBV30 and TRBJ1-6; a possible D gene is TRBD1 (5 bases). The germline V gene encodes CDR1 GTSNPN and CDR2 SVGIG (reference sequence). V was shortened by 0 bases and J by 7 bases, with 7 bases between the two germline ends. This CDR3 comprises 13 residues. CDR3 nucleotides: TGTGCCTGGAGTGTACACAGGAATTCACCCCTCCACTTT. Amino acid sequence: CAWSVHRNSPLHF.

The chain uses TRBV19 and TRBJ2-2, with D perhaps matching TRBD1 (6 bases). From germline, CDR1 is LNHDA and CDR2 SQIVND (reference sequence). Trimming pared 0 bases from V and 4 bases from J, leaving 9 bases between. This CDR3 has 15 residues. Here the CDR3 DNA reads TGTGCCAGTAGTATAGAATCACAGGGCACCGGGGAGCTGTTTTTT. The encoded protein is CASSIESQGTGELFF.